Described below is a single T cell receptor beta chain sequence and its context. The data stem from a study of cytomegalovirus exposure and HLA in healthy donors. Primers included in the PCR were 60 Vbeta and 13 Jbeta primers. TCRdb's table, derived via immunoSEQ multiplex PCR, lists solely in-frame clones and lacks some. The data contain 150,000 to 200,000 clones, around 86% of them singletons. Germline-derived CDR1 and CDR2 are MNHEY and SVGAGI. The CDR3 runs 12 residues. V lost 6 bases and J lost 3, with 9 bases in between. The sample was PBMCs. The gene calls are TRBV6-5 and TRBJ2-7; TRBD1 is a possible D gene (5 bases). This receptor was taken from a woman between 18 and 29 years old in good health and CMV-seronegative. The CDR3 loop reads CASSQGFYEQYF. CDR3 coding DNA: TGTGCCAGCAGCCAGGGATTCTACGAGCAGTACTTC.